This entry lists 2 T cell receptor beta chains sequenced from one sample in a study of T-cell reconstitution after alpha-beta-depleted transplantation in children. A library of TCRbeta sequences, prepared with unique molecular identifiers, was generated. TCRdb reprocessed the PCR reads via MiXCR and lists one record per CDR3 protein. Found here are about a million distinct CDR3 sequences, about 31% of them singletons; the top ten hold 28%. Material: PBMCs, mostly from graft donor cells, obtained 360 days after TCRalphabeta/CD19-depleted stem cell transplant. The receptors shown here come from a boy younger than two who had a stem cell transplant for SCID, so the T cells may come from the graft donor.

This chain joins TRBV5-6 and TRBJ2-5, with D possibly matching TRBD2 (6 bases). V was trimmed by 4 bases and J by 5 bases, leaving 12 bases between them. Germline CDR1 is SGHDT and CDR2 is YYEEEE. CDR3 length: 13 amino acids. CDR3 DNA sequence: TGTGCCAGCAGCCGGAGGGCGCGGGAGACCCAGTACTTC. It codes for CASSRRARETQYF.

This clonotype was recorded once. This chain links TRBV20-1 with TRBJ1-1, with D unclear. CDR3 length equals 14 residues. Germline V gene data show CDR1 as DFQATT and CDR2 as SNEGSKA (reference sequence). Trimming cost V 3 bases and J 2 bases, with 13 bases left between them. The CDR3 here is CSASSLNYNTEAFF. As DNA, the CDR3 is TGCAGTGCTAGTAGTTTAAATTATAACACTGAAGCTTTCTTT.